This T cell receptor (beta chain) was identified during a study of T cell repertoires in cytomegalovirus infection. Study-wide findings and caveats: The ex vivo response was dominated by HLA-C-restricted CMV-specific TCR beta clonotypes. Identification of carriers of CMV plus the relevant HLA was achieved through cumulative public TCR beta family frequency.

This clonotype was counted a few times. Its antigen is undetermined. TCRdb recomputed calls from the reads with MiXCR, one row per CDR3 protein. The sample shows a few hundred thousand distinct CDR3 sequences, about 42% of them seen only once. CDR3 length: 15 residues. Germline V lookup: CDR1 MNHNS, CDR2 SASEGT. V lost 3 bases, J lost 2 bases, and 6 bases stayed unmatched. Sequencing was performed on cultured PBMCs, taken from culture after CMV antigen stimulation. The clonotype was recovered from a human donor in good health (CMV status not recorded). Some clones in this sample may be carry-over from other donors' samples. This sequence joins TRBV6-1 and TRBJ2-5; 7 bases fit TRBD1. The CDR3 nucleotides are TGTGCCAGCAGTGACCGGACAGGCCCGCAAGAGACCCAGTACTTC. Its protein product is CASSDRTGPQETQYF.